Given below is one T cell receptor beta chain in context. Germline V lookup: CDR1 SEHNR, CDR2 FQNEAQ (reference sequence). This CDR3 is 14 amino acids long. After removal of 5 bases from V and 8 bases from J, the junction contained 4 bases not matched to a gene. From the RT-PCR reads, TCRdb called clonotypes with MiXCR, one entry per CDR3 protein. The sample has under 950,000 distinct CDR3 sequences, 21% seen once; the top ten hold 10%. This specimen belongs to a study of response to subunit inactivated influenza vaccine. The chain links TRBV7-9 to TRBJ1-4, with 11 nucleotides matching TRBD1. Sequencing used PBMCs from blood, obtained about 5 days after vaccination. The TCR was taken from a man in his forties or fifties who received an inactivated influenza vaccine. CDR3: CASSAGTGGEKLFF. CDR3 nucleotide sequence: TGTGCCAGCAGCGCCGGGACAGGGGGAGAAAAACTGTTTTTT.